One sample yielded the 11 T cell receptor beta chains listed below, sequenced in a study of post-analysis software for immune sequencing data. cDNA libraries of TCR beta carried unique molecular identifiers. TCRdb independently ran MiXCR on the PCR reads; one entry per CDR3 protein. Found here are around 710,000 distinct CDR3 sequences, 40% to 55% of them singletons; the top ten hold 4.9%. The antigens for these receptors are not known. Study-wide results and limits: About five TRBV segments occurring more often in patients than controls included TRBV5-6, TRBV5-1 and TRBV20-1.

Sequencing used blood. The receptors originated from a girl aged 5-17 years with multiple sclerosis.

The chain is built from TRBV29-1 and TRBJ2-7, with D possibly TRBD2 on 5 matching bases. The V end lost 8 bases, the J end lost 3 bases, and 17 bases lay between the germline ends. The length of the CDR3 is 13 residues. In germline, CDR1 is SQVTM, CDR2 ANQGSEA. CDR3 DNA: TGCAGCACAAGGGAGCAGATCGGCTACGAGCAGTACTTC. Amino acids: CSTREQIGYEQYF.

The CDR3 nucleotides are TGTGCCAGCAGCCAGGGCCCCTCGTCGGGCTGGGATACGCAGTATTTT. This encodes CASSQGPSSGWDTQYF. The V gene is TRBV3-1, the J gene TRBJ2-3; D unclear. V lost 3 bases and J 6 bases, leaving 19 bases between the germline ends. Germline V CDR1 and CDR2: LGHDT, YNNKEL (reference sequence). This CDR3 contains 16 residues.

This clonotype was observed a single time. The rearrangement joins TRBV6-6 to TRBJ2-5; TRBD1 agrees at 10 bases. With the DNA end fitting TRBJ2-7 better, the J assignment may be wrong. The CDR3 covers 15 residues. Germline CDR1 is MNHNY and CDR2 is SVGAGI (reference sequence). CDR3 bases: TGTGCCAGCAGTTCCGCGGGACAGGGGTTGCACGAGCAGTACTTC. The encoded protein is CASSSAGQGLHEQYF.

In this sample, this clonotype turned up a few times. The V and J genes are TRBV6-5 and TRBJ1-2; TRBD1 matches 8 bases. Germline V CDR1 and CDR2: MNHEY, SVGAGI. The CDR3 has 14 amino acids. J lost 3 bases, V lost 7 bases, and 7 bases had no gene match. CDR3 nucleotide sequence: TGTGCCAGCAAATACAGGGGGTGGGACTATGGCTACACCTTC. It codes for CASKYRGWDYGYTF.

The chain has TRBV6-1 and TRBJ2-3; 14 positions match TRBD2. CDR1 is MNHNS and CDR2 is SASEGT in the germline V gene. The CDR3 runs 16 residues. V shed 8 bases, J shed 6 bases, and the junction held 10 bases outside the gene matches. The CDR3 nucleotides read TGTGCCAGCTGGCCATGGACTAGCGGGAGGTCGGATACGCAGTATTTT. Encoded protein: CASWPWTSGRSDTQYF.

CDR3 bases: TGTGCCAGCATGAGGGGCGGGGCCTCCTACGAGCAGTACTTC. It translates to CASMRGGASYEQYF. The rearrangement uses TRBV12-3 or TRBV12-4 and TRBJ2-7, with TRBD2 as a possible D gene (6 bases). V lost 7 bases and J lost 0, with 13 bases in between. This CDR3 has 14 amino acids.

This clonotype was counted a few times. The chain recombines TRBV7-9 with TRBJ2-5; no reliable D call. The CDR3 covers 15 residues. The V end was cut by 4 bases, the J end by 2 bases, with 14 bases between. Germline V gene lookup returns CDR1 SEHNR and CDR2 FQNEAQ (reference sequence). In DNA form, the CDR3 reads TGTGCCAGCAGCTCCCTTACCGGGCAGCAAGAGACCCAGTACTTC. Encoded protein: CASSSLTGQQETQYF.

A word on this clonotype: Sequence at one end of the junction differs from germline and may be a read error. The rearrangement uses TRBV7-9 and TRBJ2-7; tentatively, D is TRBD1 (5 bases). The length of the CDR3 is 13 residues. CDR1 is SEHNR and CDR2 is FQNEAQ in the germline V gene (reference sequence). The CDR3 DNA is TGTGCCAGCGGCTTAGGGGCAGGCTACGAGCAGTACTTC. As protein: CASGLGAGYEQYF.

This clonotype came up many times. This chain joins TRBV4-2 and TRBJ2-7; 7 bases fit TRBD1. Per germline, CDR1 LGHNA and CDR2 YNFKEQ. The V gene end was trimmed by 1 base and the J gene end by 0 bases; junction bases not matched to a gene: 6. The CDR3 covers 16 residues. CDR3: CASSQVRGPSSYEQYF. CDR3 DNA: TGTGCCAGCAGCCAAGTAAGGGGGCCCTCCTCCTACGAGCAGTACTTC.

V gene TRBV9 combines with J gene TRBJ2-7; the match to TRBD2 covers 9 bases. CDR3 length equals 15 residues. Looked up from germline, CDR1 is SGDLS and CDR2 is YYNGEE. Losses at the gene ends were 4 bases for V and 0 bases for J; bases not matched to a gene: 5. The CDR3 reads CASSPSGAHSYEQYF. In DNA form, the CDR3 reads TGTGCCAGCAGCCCTAGCGGGGCACACTCCTACGAGCAGTACTTC.

The chain joins TRBV7-9 to TRBJ2-5, with D maybe TRBD2 (6 bases). The length of the CDR3 is 16 residues. The germline V gene has CDR1 SEHNR and CDR2 FQNEAQ (reference sequence). Trimming took 6 bases from V and 11 from J, leaving 28 bases between them. The CDR3 DNA is TGTGCCAGCAGTTCCCTATCCGGGACTGGGGAGGATGAGCAGTACTTC. Amino acid sequence: CASSSLSGTGEDEQYF.